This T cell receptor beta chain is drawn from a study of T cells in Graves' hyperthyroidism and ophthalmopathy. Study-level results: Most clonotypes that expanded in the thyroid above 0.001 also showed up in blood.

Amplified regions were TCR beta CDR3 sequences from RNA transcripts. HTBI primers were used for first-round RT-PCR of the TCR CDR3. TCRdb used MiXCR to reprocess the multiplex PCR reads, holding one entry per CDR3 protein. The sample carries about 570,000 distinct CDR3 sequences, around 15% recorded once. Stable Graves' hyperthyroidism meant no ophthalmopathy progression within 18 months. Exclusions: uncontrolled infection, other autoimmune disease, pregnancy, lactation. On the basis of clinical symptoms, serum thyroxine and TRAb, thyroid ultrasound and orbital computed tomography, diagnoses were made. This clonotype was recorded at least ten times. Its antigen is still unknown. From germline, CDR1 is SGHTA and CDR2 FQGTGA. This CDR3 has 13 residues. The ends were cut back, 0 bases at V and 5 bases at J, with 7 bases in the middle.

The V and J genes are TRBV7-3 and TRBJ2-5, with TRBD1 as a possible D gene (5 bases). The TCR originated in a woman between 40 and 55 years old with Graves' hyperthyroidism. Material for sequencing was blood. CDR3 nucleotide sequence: TGTGCCAGCAGCTTAACTCCAGGGGAGACCCAGTACTTC. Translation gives CASSLTPGETQYF.